Listed below are T cell receptor beta chains from one sample, sequenced in a study of blood T cell repertoires in COVID-19. Using immunoSEQ multiplex PCR, the repertoire was profiled, and TCRdb retains in-frame clones only, with some absent. The data show more than 95,000 clones, approximately 91% seen once. The sample taken for sequencing was peripheral blood. The receptors stem from a human donor in a cohort sampled during active COVID-19. Each CDR3 is given with its conserved first and last residue. Fields, in order: V gene, D gene, J gene, CDR3 protein. The D gene is left open where the match is weak.

TRBV18	-	TRBJ2-5	CASSPDTRGGGTQYF
TRBV7-9	-	TRBJ2-7	CASSFERVEQYF
TRBV7-2	-	TRBJ2-3	CASRPAPRGVADTQYF
TRBV29-1	-	TRBJ2-3	CSVARGTAPTDTQYF
TRBV14	-	TRBJ2-5	CASSQDGAGKTFPLPQETQYF
TRBV10-3	TRBD1	TRBJ1-1	CAIRTGDLTEAFF
TRBV3-1/TRBV3-2	-	TRBJ2-1	CASSTNNEQFF
TRBV6-2/TRBV6-3	-	TRBJ1-5	CASSAGRISNLPQHF
TRBV9	TRBD2	TRBJ2-1	CASSEPPPRTSGRDYNEQFF
TRBV5-4	-	TRBJ1-2	CASSLDNSYYGYTF
TRBV6-6	-	TRBJ1-2	CASTSTGHSYGYTF
TRBV4-2	-	TRBJ1-2	CASSQDAGPNGYTF
TRBV6-2/TRBV6-3	TRBD2	TRBJ2-3	CASSSGRGDTDTQYF
TRBV4-2	-	TRBJ2-1	CASSQETLRNEQFF
TRBV9	TRBD1	TRBJ2-7	CASSVGQGAYEQYF
TRBV6-5	-	TRBJ1-5	CASILGFNQPQHF
TRBV18	TRBD1	TRBJ1-3	CASSPIAGTGGQGNTIYF
TRBV3-1/TRBV3-2	-	TRBJ1-2	CASSQQWGVYGYTF
TRBV24-1	-	TRBJ1-1	CATSGVGDNMNTEAFF
TRBV6-1	-	TRBJ2-6	CASSDGSSGANVLTF
TRBV5-8	TRBD1	TRBJ2-5	CASSSSNGQGVNSQETQYF
TRBV7-9	-	TRBJ1-4	CASGAGSFAQEKLFF
TRBV4-1	TRBD2	TRBJ2-7	CASSQDLFGLAGPREQYF
TRBV28	-	TRBJ2-1	CASRRAPGQPEQFF
TRBV6-4	TRBD1	TRBJ2-3	CASSVRGTRTDTQYF
TRBV29-1	-	TRBJ2-1	CSVVLASRNEQFF
TRBV5-1	-	TRBJ1-2	CASSFGGPNYGYTF
TRBV6-1	-	TRBJ1-3	CASSESRGTSGNTIYF
TRBV4-1	-	TRBJ1-2	CASSRTLGQLYGYTF
TRBV6-5	-	TRBJ2-1	CASSGQGGRNEQFF
TRBV7-8	-	TRBJ1-5	CASSLARGRRNQPQHF